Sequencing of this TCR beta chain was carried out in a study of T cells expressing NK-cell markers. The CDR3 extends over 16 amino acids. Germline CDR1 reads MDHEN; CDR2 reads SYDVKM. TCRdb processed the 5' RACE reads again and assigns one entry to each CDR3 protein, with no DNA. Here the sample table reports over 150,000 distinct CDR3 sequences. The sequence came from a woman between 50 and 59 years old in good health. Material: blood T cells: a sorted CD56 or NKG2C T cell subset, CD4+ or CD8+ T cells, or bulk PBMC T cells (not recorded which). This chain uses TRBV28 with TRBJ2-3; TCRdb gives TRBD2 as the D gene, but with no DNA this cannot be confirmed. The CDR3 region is CASSPSSGSRRDTQYF. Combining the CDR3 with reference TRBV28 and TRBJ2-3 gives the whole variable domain DVKVTQSSRYLVKRTGEKVFLECVQDMDHENMFWYRQDPGLGLRLIYFSYDVKMKEKGDIPEGYSVSREKKERFSLILESASTNQTSMYLCASSPSSGSRRDTQYFGPGTRLTVL.